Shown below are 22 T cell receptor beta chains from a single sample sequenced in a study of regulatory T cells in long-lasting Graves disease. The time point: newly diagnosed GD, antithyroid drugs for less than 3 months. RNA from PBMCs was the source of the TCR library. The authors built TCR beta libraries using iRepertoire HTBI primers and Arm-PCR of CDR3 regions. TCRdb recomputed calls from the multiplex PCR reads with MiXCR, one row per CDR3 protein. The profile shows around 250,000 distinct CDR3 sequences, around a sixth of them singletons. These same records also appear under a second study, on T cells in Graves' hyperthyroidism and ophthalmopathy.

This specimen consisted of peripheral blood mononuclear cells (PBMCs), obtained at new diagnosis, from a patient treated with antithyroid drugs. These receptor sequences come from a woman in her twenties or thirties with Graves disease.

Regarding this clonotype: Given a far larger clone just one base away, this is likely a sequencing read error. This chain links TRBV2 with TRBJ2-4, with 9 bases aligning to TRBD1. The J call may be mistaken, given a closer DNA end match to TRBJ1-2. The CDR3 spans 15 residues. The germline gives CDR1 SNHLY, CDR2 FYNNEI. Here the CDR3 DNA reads TGTGCCAGCAGTACGGGACAGGGCTTTAGCTATGGCTACACCTTC. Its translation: CASSTGQGFSYGYTF.

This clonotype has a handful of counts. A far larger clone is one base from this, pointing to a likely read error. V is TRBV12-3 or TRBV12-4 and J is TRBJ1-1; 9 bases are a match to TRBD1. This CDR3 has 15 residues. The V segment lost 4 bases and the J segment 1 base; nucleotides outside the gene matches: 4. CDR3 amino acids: CASSYGQGKNTEAFF. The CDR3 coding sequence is TGTGCCAGCAGTTACGGACAGGGGAAGAACACTGAAGCTTTCTTT.

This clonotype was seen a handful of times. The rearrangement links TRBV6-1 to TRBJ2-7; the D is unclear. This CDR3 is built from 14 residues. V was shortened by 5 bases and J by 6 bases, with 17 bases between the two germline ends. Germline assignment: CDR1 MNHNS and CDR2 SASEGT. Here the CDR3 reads CASSPQPTSGEQYF. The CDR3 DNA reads TGTGCCAGCAGTCCGCAACCCACTTCGGGCGAGCAGTACTTC.

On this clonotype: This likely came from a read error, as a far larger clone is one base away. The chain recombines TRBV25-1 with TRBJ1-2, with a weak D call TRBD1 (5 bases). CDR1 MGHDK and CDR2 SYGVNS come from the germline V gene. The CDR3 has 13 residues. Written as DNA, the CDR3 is TGTGCCAGCACCTCCCGGGGCCCCTATGGCTACGCCTTC. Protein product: CASTSRGPYGYAF.

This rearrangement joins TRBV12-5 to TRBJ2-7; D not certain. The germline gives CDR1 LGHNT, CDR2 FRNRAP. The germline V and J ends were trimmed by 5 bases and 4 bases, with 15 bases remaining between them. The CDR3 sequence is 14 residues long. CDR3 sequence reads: CASGADPIPYEQYF. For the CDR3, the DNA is TGTGCTAGTGGTGCGGACCCGATTCCTTACGAGCAGTACTTC.

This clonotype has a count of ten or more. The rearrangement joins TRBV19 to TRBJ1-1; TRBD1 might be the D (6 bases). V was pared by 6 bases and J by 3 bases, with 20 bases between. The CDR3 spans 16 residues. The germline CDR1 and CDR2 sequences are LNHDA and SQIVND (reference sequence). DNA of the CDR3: TGTGCCAGTAGGAGGACAGCCGTTACCACCCACACTGAAGCTTTCTTT. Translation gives CASRRTAVTTHTEAFF.

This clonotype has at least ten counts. CDR3: CASSTQANSPLHF. The CDR3 DNA follows: TGTGCCAGCAGCACCCAAGCAAATTCACCCCTCCACTTT. V gene TRBV9 combines with J gene TRBJ1-6; D is ambiguous. Germline V CDR1 and CDR2: SGDLS, YYNGEE. V was trimmed by 4 bases and J by 7 bases, leaving 9 bases between them. This CDR3 comprises 13 residues.

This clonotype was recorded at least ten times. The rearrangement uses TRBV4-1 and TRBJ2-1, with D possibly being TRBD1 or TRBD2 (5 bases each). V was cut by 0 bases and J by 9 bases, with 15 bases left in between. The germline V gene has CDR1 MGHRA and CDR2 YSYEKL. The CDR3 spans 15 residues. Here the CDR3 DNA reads TGCGCCAGCAGCCAAGAGAGGGGTGTACGCGCTGAGCAGTTCTTC. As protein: CASSQERGVRAEQFF.

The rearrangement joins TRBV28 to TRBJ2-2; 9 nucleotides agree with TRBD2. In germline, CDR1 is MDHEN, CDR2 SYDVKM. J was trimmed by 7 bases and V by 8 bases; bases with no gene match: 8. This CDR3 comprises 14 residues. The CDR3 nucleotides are TGTGCCAGCGGGGGCGGGGGGGCCATCGGGGAGCTGTTTTTT. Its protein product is CASGGGGAIGELFF.

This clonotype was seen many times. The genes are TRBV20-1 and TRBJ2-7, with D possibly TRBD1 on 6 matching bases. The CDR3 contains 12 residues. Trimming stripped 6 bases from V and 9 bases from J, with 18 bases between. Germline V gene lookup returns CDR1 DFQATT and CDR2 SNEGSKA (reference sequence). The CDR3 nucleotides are TGCAGTGCCCCCTCACAGGGCCAGGGGCAGTACTTC. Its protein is CSAPSQGQGQYF.

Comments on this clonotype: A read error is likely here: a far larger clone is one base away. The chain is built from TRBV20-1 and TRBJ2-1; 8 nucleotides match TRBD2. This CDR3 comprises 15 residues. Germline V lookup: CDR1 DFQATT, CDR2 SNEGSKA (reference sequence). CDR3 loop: CSARGLAGMVYEQFF. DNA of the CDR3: TGCAGTGCGAGAGGGTTAGCGGGGATGGTCTACGAGCAGTTCTTC.

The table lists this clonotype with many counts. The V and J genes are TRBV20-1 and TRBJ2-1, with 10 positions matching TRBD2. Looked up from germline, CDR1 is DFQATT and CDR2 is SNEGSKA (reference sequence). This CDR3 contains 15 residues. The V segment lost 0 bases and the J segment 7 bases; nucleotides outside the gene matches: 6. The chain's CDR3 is CSAREESGGANEQFF. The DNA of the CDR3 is TGCAGTGCTAGAGAGGAGAGCGGGGGGGCAAATGAGCAGTTCTTC.

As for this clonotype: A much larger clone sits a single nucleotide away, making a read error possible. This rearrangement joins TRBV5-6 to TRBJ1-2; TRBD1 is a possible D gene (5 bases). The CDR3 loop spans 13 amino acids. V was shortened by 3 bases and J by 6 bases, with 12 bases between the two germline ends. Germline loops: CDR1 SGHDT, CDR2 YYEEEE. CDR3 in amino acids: CASSWDGRHGYTF. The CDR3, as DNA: TGTGCCAGCAGCTGGGACGGGAGGCATGGCTACACCTTC. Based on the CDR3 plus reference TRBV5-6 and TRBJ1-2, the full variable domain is DAGVTQSPTHLIKTRGQQVTLRCSPKSGHDTVSWYQQALGQGPQFIFQYYEEEERQRGNFPDRFSGHQFPNYSSELNVNALLLGDSALYLCASSWDGRHGYTFGSGTRLTVV.

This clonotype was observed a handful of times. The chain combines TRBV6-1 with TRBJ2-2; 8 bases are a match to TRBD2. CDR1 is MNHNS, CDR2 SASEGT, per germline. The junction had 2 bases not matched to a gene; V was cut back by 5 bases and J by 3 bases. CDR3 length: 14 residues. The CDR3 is CASSFGGDTGELFF. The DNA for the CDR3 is TGTGCCAGCAGTTTCGGGGGGGACACCGGGGAGCTGTTTTTT.

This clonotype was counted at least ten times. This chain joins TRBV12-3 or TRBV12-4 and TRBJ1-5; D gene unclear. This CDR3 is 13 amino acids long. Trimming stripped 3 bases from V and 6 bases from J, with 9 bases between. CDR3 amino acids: CASSFRRGQPQHF. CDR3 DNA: TGTGCCAGCAGTTTTCGCCGGGGTCAGCCCCAGCATTTT.

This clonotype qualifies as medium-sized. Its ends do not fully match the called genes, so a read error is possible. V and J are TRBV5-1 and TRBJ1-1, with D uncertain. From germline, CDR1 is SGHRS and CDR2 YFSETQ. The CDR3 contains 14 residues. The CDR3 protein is CASSLTQLNTEAFF. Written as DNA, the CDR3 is TGTGCCAGCAGCTTAACACAGCTGAACACTGAAGCTTTCTTT.

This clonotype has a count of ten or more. CDR3 in amino acids: CASEEKKTGGGSGEQYF. The CDR3, as DNA: TGCGCCAGCGAGGAGAAAAAAACAGGGGGCGGTTCGGGCGAGCAGTACTTC. The J gene is TRBJ2-7, the V gene TRBV5-1; TRBD1 matches at 9 bases. Germline-derived CDR1 and CDR2 are SGHRS and YFSETQ. V lost 7 bases and J lost 6; bases outside the gene matches: 20. This CDR3 has 17 residues.

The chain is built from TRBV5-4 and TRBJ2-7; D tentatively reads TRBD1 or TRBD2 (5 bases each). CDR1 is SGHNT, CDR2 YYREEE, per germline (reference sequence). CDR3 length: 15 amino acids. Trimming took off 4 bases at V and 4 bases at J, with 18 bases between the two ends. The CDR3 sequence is CASSLSTGASYEQYF. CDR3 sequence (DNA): TGTGCCAGCAGCCTCTCAACCGGGGCCTCTTACGAGCAGTACTTC.

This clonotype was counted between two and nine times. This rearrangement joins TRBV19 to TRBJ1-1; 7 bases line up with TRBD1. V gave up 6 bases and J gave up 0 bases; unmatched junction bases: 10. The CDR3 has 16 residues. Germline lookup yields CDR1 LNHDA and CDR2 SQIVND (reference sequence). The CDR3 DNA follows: TGTGCCAGTAGATTACAGGGGCGTTTTGTGAACACTGAAGCTTTCTTT. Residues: CASRLQGRFVNTEAFF.

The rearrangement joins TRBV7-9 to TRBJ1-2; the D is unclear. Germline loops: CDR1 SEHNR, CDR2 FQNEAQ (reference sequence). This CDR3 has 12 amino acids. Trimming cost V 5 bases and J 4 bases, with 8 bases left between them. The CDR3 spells CASSRAAYGYTF. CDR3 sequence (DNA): TGTGCCAGCAGCAGGGCGGCCTATGGCTACACCTTC.

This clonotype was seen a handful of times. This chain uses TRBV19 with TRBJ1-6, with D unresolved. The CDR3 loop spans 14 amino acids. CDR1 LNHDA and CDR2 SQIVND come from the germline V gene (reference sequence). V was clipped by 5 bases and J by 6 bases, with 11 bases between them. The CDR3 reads CASSFSGRNSPLHF. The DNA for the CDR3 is TGTGCCAGTAGTTTCAGTGGTCGTAATTCACCCCTCCACTTT.

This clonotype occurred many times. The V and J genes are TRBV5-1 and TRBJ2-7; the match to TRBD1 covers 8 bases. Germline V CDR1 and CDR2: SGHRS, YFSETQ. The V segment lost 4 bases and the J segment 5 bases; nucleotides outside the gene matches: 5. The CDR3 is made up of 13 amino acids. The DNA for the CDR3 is TGCGCCAGCAGCATGACAGGGGAAGACGAGCAGTACTTC. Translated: CASSMTGEDEQYF.